This T cell receptor (beta chain) was documented in a study of blood T cells in healthy people across ages. Overall study findings and caveats: Changes in expanded clonotypes were possibly confounded, as the CMV status of donors was unknown.

The V gene's germline CDR1 is MGHDK and CDR2 SYGVNS. The CDR3 covers 22 residues. The V and J ends lost 3 bases and 4 bases, in that order; junction bases with no gene match: 28. Alongside a J-beta primer mix, a sample-barcoded 5' primer served in a second PCR lasting roughly 7 to 11 cycles. TCRdb passed the 5' RACE reads through MiXCR, listing each CDR3 protein once. The table includes roughly 800,000 distinct CDR3 sequences, under 30% detected once. This clonotype was seen more than once but under ten times. Its antigen remains unidentified. Roughly 10 milliliters of peripheral blood were drawn from each donor. The data were also submitted as part of a second study, on T cells of mothers and their children. As reported in that work: The donor cohort consisted of three healthy Caucasian mothers and their six children. Related mother-child pairs shared marginally more repertoire than unrelated pairs, though not significantly.

The receptor comes from a boy between 10 and 17 years old in good health. The chain joins TRBV25-1 to TRBJ1-1; 8 bases agree with TRBD1. The sample taken for sequencing was blood. CDR3 DNA sequence: TGTGCCAGCAGTGACCGGAAATGGCCCCCCAAAGGGCAGGGGGCGTTGGGCACTGAAGCTTTCTTT. This sequence encodes CASSDRKWPPKGQGALGTEAFF. Drawing the rest from reference TRBV25-1 and TRBJ1-1, the complete variable domain is EADIYQTPRYLVIGTGKKITLECSQTMGHDKMYWYQQDPGMELHLIHYSYGVNSTEKGDLSSESTVSRIRTEHFPLTLESARPSHTSQYLCASSDRKWPPKGQGALGTEAFFGQGTRLTVV.